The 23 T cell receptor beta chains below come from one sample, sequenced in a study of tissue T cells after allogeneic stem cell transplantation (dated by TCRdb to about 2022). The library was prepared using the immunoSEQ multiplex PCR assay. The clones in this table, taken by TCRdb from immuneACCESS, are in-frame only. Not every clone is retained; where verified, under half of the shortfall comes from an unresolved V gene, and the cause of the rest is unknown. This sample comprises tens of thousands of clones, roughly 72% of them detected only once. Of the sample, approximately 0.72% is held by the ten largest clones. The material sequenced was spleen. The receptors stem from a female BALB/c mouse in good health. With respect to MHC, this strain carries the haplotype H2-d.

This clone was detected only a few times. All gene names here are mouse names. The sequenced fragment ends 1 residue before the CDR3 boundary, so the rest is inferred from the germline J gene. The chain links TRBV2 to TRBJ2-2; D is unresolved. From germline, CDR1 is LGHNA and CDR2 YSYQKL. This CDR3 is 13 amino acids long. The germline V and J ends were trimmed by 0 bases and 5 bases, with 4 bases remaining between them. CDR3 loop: CASSQDGTGQLYF. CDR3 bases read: TGTGCCAGCAGCCAAGATGGGACCGGGCAGCTCTAC. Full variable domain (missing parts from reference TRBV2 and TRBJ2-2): DPKIIQKPKYLVAVTGSEKILICEQYLGHNAMYWYRQSAKKPLEFMFSYSYQKLMDNQTASSRFQPQSSKKNHLDLQITALKPDDSATYFCASSQDGTGQLYFGEGSKLTVL.

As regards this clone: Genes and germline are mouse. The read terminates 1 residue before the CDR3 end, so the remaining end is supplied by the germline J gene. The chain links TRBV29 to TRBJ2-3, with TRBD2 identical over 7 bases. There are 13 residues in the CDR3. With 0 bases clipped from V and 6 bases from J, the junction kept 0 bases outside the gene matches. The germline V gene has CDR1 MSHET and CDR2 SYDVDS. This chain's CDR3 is CASSLSTGETLYF. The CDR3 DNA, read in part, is TGTGCTAGCAGTTTATCGACTGGGGAAACGCTGTAT.

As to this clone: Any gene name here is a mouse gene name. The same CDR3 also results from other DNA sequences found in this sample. Partial CDR3 DNA: TGTGCCAGCAGCTACCGGGGGCAGGACACCGGGCAGCTCTAC. Translated, it gives CASSYRGQDTGQLY. The complete CDR3 sequence is CASSYRGQDTGQLYF. The chain uses TRBV4 and TRBJ2-2; D may correspond to TRBD1 or TRBD2 (6 bases each). The read terminates 1 residue before the CDR3 end, so the remaining end is supplied by the germline J gene. The germline V gene has CDR1 LGHDT and CDR2 YNNKQL (reference sequence). This CDR3 has 15 amino acids. Trimming stripped 3 bases from V and 3 bases from J, with 11 bases between.

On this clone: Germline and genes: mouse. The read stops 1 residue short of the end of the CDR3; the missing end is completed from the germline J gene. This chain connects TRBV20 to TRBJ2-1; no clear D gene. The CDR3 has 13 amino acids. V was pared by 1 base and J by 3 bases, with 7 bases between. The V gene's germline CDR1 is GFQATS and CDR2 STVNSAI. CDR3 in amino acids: CGARGTSYAEQFF. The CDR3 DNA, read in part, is TGTGGTGCTAGGGGAACATCCTATGCTGAGCAGTTC.

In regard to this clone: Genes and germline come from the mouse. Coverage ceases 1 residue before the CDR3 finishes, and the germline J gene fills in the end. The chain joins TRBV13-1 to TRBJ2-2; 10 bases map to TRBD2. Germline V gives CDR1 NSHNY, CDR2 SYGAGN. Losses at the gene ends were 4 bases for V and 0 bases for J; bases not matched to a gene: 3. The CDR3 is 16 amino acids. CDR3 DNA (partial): TGTGCCAGCAGTCCGGGACTGGGGTCAAACACCGGGCAGCTCTAC. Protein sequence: CASSPGLGSNTGQLY. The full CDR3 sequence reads CASSPGLGSNTGQLYF.

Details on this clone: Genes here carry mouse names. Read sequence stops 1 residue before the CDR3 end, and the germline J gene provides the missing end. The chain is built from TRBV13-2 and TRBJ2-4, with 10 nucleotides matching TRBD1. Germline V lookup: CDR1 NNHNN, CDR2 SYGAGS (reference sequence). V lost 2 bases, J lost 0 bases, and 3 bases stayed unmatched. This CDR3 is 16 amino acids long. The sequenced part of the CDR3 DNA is TGTGCCAGCGGTGACGGGACAGGGGAAAGTCAAAACACCTTGTAC. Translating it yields CASGDGTGESQNTLY. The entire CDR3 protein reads CASGDGTGESQNTLYF.

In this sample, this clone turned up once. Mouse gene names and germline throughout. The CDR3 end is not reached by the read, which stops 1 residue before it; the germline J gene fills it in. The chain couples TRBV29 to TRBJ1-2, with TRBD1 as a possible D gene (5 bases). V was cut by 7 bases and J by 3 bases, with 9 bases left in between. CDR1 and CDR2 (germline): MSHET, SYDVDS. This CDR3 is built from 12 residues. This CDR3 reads CASTQGDSDYTF. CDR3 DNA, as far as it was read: TGTGCTAGCACCCAGGGAGACTCCGACTACACC. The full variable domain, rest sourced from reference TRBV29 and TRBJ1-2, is DMKVTQMPRYLIKRMGENVLLECGQDMSHETMYWYRQDPGLGLQLIYISYDVDSNSEGDIPKGYRVSRKKREHFSLILDSAKTNQTSVYFCASTQGDSDYTFGSGTRLLVI.

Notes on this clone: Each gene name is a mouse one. The CDR3 protein is CASSLEGVSSDYTF. CDR3 DNA (partial): TGTGCCAGCAGTCTGGAGGGGGTGAGCTCCGACTACACC. This chain links TRBV24 with TRBJ1-2, with a tentative D call TRBD1 (6 bases). The CDR3 end lies 1 residue beyond the end of the read and is filled in from the germline J gene. This CDR3 is 14 amino acids long. Trimming removed 2 bases from V and 4 bases from J, with 11 bases in between. Germline CDR1 and CDR2: KGHTA and FRNEEI.

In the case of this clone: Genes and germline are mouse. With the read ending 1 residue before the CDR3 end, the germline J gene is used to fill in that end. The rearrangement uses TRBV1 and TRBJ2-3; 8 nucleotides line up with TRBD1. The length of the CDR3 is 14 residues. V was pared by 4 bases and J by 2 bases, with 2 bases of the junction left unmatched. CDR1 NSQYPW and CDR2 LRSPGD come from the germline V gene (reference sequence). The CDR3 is CTCSGTGLAETLYF. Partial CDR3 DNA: TGCACCTGCAGTGGGACAGGGCTTGCAGAAACGCTGTAT.

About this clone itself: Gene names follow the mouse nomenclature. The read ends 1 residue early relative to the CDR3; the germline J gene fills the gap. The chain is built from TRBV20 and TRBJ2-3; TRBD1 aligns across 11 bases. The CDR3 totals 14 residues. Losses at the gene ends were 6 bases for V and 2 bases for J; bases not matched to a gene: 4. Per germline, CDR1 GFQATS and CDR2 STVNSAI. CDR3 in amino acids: CGAQDRGLAETLYF. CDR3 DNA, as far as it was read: TGTGGTGCCCAGGACAGGGGGCTTGCAGAAACGCTGTAT.

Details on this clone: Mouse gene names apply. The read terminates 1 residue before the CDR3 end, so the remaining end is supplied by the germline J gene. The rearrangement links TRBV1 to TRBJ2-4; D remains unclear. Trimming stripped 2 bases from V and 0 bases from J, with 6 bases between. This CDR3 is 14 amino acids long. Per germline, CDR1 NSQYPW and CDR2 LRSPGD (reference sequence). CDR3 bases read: TGCACCTGCAGTGCAAGGTCTAGTCAAAACACCTTGTAC. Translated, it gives CTCSARSSQNTLY. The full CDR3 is CTCSARSSQNTLYF. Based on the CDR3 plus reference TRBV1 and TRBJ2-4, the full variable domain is VTLLEQNPRWRLVPRGQAVNLRCILKNSQYPWMSWYQQDLQKQLQWLFTLRSPGDKEVKSLPGADYLATRVTDTELRLQVANMSQGRTLYCTCSARSSQNTLYFGAGTRLSVL.

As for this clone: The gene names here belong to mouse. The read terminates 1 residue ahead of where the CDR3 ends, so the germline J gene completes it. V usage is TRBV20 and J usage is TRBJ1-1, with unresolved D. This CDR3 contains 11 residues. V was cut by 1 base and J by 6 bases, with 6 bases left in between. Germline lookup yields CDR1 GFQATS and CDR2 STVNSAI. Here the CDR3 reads CGARANAEVFF. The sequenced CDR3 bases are TGTGGTGCTAGGGCAAACGCAGAAGTCTTC. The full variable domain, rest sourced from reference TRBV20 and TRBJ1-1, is GALVYQYPRRTICKSGTSMRMECQAVGFQATSVAWYRQSPQKTFELIALSTVNSAIKYEQNFTQEKFPISHPNLSFSSMTVLNAYLEDRGLYLCGARANAEVFFGKGTRLTVV.

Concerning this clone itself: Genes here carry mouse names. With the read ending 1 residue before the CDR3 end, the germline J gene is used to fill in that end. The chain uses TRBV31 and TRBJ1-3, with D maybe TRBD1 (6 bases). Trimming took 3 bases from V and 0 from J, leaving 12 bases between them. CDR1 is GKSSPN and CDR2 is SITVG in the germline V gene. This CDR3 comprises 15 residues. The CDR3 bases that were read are TGTGCCTGGAGCCCTTCGACAGGTTCTGGAAATACGCTCTAT. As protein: CAWSPSTGSGNTLY. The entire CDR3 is CAWSPSTGSGNTLYF. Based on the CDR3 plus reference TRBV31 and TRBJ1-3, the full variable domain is AQTIHQWPVAEIKAVGSPLSLGCTIKGKSSPNLYWYWQATGGTLQQLFYSITVGQVESVVQLNLSASRPKDDQFILSTEKLLLSHSGFYLCAWSPSTGSGNTLYFGEGSRLIVV.

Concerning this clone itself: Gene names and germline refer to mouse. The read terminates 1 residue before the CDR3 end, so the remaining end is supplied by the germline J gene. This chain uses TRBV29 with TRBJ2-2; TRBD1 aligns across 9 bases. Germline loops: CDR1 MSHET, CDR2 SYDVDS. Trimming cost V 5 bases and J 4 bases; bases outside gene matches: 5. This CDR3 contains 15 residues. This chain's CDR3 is CASSPGQGGTGQLYF. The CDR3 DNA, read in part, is TGTGCTAGCAGTCCGGGACAGGGCGGCACCGGGCAGCTCTAC. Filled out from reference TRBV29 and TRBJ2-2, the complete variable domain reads DMKVTQMPRYLIKRMGENVLLECGQDMSHETMYWYRQDPGLGLQLIYISYDVDSNSEGDIPKGYRVSRKKREHFSLILDSAKTNQTSVYFCASSPGQGGTGQLYFGEGSKLTVL.

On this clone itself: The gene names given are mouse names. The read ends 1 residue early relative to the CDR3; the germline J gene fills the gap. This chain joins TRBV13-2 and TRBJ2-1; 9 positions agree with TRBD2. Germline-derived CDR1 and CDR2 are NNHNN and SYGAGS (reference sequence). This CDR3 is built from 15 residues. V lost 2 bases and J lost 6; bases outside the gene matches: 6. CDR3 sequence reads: CASGERLGVSAEQFF. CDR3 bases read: TGTGCCAGCGGTGAGAGACTGGGGGTGAGTGCTGAGCAGTTC.

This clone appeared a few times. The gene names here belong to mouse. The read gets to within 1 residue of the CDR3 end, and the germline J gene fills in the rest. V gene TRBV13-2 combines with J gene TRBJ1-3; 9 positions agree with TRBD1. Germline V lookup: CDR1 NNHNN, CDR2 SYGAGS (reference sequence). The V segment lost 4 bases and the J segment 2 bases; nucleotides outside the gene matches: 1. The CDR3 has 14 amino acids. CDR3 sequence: CASGRDRAGNTLYF. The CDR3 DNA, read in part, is TGTGCCAGCGGTCGGGACAGGGCTGGAAATACGCTCTAT.

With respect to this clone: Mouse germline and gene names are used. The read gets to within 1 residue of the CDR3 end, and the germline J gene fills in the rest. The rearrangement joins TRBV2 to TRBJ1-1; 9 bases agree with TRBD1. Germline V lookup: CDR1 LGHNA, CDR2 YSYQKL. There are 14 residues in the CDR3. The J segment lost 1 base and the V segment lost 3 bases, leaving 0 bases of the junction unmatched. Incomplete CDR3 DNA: TGTGCCAGCAGCCAGGGACAGGGGAACACAGAAGTCTTC. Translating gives CASSQGQGNTEVF. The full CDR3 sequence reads CASSQGQGNTEVFF.

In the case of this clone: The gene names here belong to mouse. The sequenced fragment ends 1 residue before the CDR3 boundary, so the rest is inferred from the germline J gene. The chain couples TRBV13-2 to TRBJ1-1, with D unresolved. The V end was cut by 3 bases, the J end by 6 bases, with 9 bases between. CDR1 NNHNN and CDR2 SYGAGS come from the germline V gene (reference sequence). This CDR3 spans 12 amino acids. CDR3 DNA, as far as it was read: TGTGCCAGCGGTGGGAGGGAAGCAGAAGTCTTC. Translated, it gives CASGGREAEVF. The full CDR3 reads CASGGREAEVFF.

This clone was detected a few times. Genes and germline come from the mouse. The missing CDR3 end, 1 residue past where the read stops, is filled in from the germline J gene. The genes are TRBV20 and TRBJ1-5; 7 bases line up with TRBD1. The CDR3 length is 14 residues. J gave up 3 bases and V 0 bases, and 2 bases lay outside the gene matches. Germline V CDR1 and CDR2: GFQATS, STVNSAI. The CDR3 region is CGARDPGGNQAPLF. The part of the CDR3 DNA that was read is TGTGGTGCTAGGGACCCAGGGGGCAACCAGGCTCCGCTT.

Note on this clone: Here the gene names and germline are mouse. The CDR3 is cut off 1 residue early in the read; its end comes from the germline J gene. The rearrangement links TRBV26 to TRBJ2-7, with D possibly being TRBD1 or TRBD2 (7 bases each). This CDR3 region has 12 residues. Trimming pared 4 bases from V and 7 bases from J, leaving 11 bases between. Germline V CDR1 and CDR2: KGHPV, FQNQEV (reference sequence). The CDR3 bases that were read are TGTGCCAGCAGTCCCCAGGGGGGGGAACAGTAC. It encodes CASSPQGGEQY. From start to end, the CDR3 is CASSPQGGEQYF.

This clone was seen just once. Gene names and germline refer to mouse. The CDR3 sequence: CASSHRTAGERLFF. CDR3 DNA, as far as it was read: TGTGCCAGCAGCCACCGGACAGCTGGCGAAAGATTATTT. The chain has TRBV2 and TRBJ1-4, with a tentative D call TRBD1 (6 bases). The read ends 1 residue shy of where the CDR3 ends; the end is completed using the germline J gene. The CDR3 loop spans 14 amino acids. V dropped 3 bases and J dropped 7 bases, with 12 bases sitting between them. CDR1 is LGHNA and CDR2 is YSYQKL in the germline V gene.

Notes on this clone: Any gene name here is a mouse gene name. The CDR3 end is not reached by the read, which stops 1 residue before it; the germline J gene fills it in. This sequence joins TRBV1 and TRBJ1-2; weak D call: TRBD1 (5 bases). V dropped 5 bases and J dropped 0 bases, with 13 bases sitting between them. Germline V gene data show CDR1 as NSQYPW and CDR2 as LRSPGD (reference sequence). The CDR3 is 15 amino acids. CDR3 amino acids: CTCSPRQNANSDYTF. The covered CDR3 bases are TGCACCTGCAGTCCAAGACAGAACGCAAACTCCGACTACACC.

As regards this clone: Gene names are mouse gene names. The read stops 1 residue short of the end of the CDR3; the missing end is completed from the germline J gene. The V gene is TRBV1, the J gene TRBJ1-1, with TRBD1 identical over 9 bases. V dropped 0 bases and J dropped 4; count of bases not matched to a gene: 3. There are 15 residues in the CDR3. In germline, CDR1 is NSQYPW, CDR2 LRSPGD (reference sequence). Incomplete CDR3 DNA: TGCACCTGCAGTGCAGACGGGACAGGGAGCACAGAAGTCTTC. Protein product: CTCSADGTGSTEVF. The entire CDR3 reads CTCSADGTGSTEVFF.